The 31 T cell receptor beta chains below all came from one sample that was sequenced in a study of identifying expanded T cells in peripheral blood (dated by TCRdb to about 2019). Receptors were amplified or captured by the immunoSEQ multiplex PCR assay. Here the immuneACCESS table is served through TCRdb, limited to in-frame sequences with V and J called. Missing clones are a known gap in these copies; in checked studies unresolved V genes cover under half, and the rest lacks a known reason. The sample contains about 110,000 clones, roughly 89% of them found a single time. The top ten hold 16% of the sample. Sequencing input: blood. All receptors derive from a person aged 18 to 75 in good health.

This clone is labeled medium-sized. CDR3 residues: CASSQSSLPSGNTIYF. The CDR3 DNA sequence: TGCGCCAGCAGTCAATCGTCTCTGCCCTCTGGAAACACCATATATTTT. This sequence joins TRBV23-1 and TRBJ1-3; D not resolved. TRBV23-1 is recorded as an ORF, its role being uncertain. V dropped 0 bases and J dropped 0 bases, with 9 bases sitting between them. The CDR3 contains 16 residues.

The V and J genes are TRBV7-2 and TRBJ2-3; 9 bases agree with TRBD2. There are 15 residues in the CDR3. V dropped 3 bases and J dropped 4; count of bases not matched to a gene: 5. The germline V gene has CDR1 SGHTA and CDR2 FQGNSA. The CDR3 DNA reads TGTGCCAGCAGCTTTAGCGGGGGATTCCCAGATACGCAGTATTTT. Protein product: CASSFSGGFPDTQYF.

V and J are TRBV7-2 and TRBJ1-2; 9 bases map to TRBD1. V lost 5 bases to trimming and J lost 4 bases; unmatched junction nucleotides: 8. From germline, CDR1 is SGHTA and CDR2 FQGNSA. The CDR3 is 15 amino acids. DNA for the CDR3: TGTGCCAGCAGCCGGTGGGGACAGGGACCCTATGGCTACACCTTC. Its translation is CASSRWGQGPYGYTF. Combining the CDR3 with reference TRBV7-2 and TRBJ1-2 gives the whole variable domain GAGVSQSPSNKVTEKGKDVELRCDPISGHTALYWYRQSLGQGLEFLIYFQGNSAPDKSGLPSDRFSAERTGGSVSTLTIQRTQQEDSAVYLCASSRWGQGPYGYTFGSGTRLTVV.

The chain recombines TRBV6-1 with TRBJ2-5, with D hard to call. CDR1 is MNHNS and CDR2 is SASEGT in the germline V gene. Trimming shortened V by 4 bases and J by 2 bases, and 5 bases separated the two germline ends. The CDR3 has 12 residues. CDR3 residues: CASSAQQETQYF. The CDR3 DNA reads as TGTGCCAGCAGTGCACAACAAGAGACCCAGTACTTC.

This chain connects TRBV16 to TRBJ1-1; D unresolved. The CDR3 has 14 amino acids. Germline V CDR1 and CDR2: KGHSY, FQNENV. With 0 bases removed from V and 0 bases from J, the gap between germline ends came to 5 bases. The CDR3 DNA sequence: TGTGCCAGCAGCCAATCAGGGCTGAACACTGAAGCTTTCTTT. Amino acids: CASSQSGLNTEAFF.

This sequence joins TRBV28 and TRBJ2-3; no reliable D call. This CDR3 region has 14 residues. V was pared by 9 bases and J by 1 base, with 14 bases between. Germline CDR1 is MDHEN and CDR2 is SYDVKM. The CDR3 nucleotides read TGTGCCAGATCTTTCTGGGAAGGCACAGATACGCAGTATTTT. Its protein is CARSFWEGTDTQYF.

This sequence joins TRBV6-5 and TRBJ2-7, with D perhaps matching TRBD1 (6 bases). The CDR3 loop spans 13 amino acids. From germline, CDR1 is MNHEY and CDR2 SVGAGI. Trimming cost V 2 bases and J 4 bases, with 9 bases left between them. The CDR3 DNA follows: TGTGCCAGCAGTTACCGCAGGGGTTACGAGCAGTACTTC. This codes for CASSYRRGYEQYF.

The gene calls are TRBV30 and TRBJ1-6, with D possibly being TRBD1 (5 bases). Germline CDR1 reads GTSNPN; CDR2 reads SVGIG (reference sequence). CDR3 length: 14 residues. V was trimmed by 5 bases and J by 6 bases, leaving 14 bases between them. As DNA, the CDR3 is TGTGCCTGGGGCCGGGACTATTCTAATTCACCCCTCCACTTT. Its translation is CAWGRDYSNSPLHF.

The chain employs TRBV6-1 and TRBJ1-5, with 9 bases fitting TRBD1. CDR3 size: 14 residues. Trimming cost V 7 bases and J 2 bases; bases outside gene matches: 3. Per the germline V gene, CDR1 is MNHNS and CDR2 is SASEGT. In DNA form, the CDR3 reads TGTGCCAGCACCCGACAGGGGGGCAATCAGCCCCAGCATTTT. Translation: CASTRQGGNQPQHF.

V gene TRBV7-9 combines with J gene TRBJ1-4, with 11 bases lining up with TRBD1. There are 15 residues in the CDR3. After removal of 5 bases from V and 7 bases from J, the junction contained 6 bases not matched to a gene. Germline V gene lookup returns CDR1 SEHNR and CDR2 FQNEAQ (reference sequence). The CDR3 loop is CASSLRTGGFEKLFF. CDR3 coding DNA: TGTGCCAGCAGCCTCCGGACAGGGGGCTTTGAAAAACTGTTTTTT.

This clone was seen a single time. The CDR3 loop reads CASSLGTDSYNSPLHF. CDR3 sequence (DNA): TGTGCCAGCAGCCTTGGGACGGACTCCTATAATTCACCCCTCCACTTT. V usage is TRBV7-8 and J usage is TRBJ1-6; D perhaps matches TRBD1 (5 bases). Looked up from germline, CDR1 is SGHVS and CDR2 is FQNEAQ. CDR3 length: 16 amino acids. V shed 5 bases and J shed 0 bases, with 11 bases lying between them. Full variable domain (rest looked up from reference TRBV7-8 and TRBJ1-6): GAGVSQSPRYKVAKRGQDVALRCDPISGHVSLFWYQQALGQGPEFLTYFQNEAQLDKSGLPSDRFFAERPEGSVSTLKIQRTQQEDSAVYLCASSLGTDSYNSPLHFGNGTRLTVT.

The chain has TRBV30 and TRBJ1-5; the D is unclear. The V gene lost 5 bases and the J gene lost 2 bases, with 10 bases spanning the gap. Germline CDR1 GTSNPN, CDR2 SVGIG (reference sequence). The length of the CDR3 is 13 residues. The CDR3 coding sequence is TGTGCCTGGGGGAGGAGCGGCAATCAGCCCCAGCATTTT. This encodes CAWGRSGNQPQHF.

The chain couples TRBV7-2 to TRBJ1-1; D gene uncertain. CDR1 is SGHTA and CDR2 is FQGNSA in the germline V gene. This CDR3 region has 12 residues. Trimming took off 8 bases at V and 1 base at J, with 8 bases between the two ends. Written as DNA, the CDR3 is TGTGCCAGCGCTTCAAGGAACACTGAAGCTTTCTTT. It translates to CASASRNTEAFF.

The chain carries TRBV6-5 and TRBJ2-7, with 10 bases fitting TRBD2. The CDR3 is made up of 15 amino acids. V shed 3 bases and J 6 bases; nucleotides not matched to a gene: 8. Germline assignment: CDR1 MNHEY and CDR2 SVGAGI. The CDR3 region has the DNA TGTGCCAGCAGTTATTCAAGCGGGGGGGGAGGCGAGCAGTACTTC. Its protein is CASSYSSGGGGEQYF.

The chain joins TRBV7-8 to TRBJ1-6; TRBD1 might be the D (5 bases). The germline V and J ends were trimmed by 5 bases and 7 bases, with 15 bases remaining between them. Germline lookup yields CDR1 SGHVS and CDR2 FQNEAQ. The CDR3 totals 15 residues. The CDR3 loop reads CASSPFVRENSPLHF. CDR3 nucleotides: TGTGCCAGCAGCCCATTTGTCAGGGAAAATTCACCCCTCCACTTT.

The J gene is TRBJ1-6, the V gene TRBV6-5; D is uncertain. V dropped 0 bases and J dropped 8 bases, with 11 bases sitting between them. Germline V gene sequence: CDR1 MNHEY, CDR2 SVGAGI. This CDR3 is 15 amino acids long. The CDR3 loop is CASSYSDILDSPLHF. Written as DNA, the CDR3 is TGTGCCAGCAGTTACTCAGACATTCTCGATTCACCCCTCCACTTT.

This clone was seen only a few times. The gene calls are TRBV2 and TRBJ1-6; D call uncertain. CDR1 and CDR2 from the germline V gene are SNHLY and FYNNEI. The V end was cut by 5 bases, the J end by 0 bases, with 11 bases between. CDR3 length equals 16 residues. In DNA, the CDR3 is TGTGCCAGCAGTATCGGCAGCAGCTCCTATAATTCACCCCTCCACTTT. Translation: CASSIGSSSYNSPLHF.

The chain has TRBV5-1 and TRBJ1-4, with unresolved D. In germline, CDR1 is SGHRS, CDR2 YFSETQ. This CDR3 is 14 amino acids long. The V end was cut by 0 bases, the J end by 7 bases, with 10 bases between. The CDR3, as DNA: TGCGCCAGCAGCTTGGCGGGTCCCGGTGAAAAACTGTTTTTT. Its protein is CASSLAGPGEKLFF.

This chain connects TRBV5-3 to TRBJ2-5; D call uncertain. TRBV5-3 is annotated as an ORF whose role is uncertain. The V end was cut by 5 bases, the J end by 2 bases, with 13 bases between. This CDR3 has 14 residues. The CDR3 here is CARSFRIPQETQYF. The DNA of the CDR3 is TGTGCCAGAAGTTTTCGGATTCCTCAAGAGACCCAGTACTTC.

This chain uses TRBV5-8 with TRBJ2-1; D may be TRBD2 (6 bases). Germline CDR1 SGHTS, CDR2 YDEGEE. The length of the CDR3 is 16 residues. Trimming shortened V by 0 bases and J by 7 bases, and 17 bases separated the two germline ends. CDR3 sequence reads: CASSLVEGRGWNEQFF. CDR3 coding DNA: TGTGCCAGCAGCTTGGTCGAGGGGCGGGGTTGGAATGAGCAGTTCTTC.

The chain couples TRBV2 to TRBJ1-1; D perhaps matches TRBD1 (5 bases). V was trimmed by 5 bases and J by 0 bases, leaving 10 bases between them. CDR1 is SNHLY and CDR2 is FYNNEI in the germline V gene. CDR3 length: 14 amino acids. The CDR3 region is CASSFDRLNTEAFF. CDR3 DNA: TGTGCCAGCAGTTTTGACAGACTGAACACTGAAGCTTTCTTT.

The CDR3 here is CASSPTYSPLHF. The CDR3 DNA reads as TGTGCCAGCAGTCCAACGTATTCACCCCTCCACTTT. The chain uses TRBV7-8 and TRBJ1-6; D is undetermined. Germline CDR1 SGHVS, CDR2 FQNEAQ. This CDR3 has 12 residues. V was trimmed by 6 bases and J by 8 bases, leaving 8 bases between them.

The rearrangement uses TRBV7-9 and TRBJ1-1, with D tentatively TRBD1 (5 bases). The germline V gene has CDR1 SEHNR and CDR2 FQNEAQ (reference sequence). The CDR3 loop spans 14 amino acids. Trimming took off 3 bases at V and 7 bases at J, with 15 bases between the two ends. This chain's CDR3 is CASSFPNKGDEAFF. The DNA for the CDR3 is TGTGCCAGCAGCTTCCCTAACAAAGGGGATGAAGCTTTCTTT.

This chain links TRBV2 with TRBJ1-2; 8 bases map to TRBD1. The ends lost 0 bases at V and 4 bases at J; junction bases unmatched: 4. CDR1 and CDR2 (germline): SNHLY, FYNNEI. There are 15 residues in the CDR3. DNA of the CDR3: TGTGCCAGCAGTGAAGCGGGACAGGCCCTCTATGGCTACACCTTC. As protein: CASSEAGQALYGYTF.

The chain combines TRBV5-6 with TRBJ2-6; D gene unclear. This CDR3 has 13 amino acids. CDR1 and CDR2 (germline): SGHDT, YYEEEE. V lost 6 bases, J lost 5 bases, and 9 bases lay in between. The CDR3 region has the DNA TGTGCCAGCACCTCGAGCTGGGCCAACGTCCTGACTTTC. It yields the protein CASTSSWANVLTF. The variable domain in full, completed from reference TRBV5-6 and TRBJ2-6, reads DAGVTQSPTHLIKTRGQQVTLRCSPKSGHDTVSWYQQALGQGPQFIFQYYEEEERQRGNFPDRFSGHQFPNYSSELNVNALLLGDSALYLCASTSSWANVLTFGAGSRLTVL.

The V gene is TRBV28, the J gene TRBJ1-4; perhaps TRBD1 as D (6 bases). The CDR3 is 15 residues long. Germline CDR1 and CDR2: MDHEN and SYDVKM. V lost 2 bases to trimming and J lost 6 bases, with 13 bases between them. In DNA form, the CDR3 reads TGTGCCAGCAGTTTAGGGGGGGCTGGGGATGAAAAACTGTTTTTT. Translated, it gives CASSLGGAGDEKLFF.

In DNA, the CDR3 is TGTGCCACCAGCAACCGTGGAGGGCGCACTGAAGCTTTCTTT. Protein sequence: CATSNRGGRTEAFF. V gene TRBV15 combines with J gene TRBJ1-1; no definite D call. Per the germline V gene, CDR1 is LNHNV and CDR2 is YYDKDF (reference sequence). V gave up 4 bases and J gave up 4 bases, with 13 bases separating them. CDR3 length: 14 amino acids.

In DNA form, the CDR3 reads TGTGCCAGCAGCTTGTACAGGGGCTCCTACGAGCAGTACTTC. Protein sequence: CASSLYRGSYEQYF. The chain couples TRBV5-6 to TRBJ2-7, with 7 positions matching TRBD1. V lost 1 base and J lost 0; bases outside the gene matches: 1. The CDR3 is 14 residues long. Per germline, CDR1 SGHDT and CDR2 YYEEEE.

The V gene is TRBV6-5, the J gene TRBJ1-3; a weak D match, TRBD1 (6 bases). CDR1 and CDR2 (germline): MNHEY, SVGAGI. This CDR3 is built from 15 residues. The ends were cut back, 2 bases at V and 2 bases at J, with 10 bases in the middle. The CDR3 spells CASSYGGLAGNTIYF. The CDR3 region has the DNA TGTGCCAGCAGTTACGGGGGGCTAGCTGGAAACACCATATATTTT.

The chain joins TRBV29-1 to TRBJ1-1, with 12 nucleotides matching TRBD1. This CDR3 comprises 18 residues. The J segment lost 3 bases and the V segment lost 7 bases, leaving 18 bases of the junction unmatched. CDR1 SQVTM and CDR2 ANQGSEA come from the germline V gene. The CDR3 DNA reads TGCAGCGACAAGTGCCCGGGACAGGGGGCGACGGTGGACACTGAAGCTTTCTTT. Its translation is CSDKCPGQGATVDTEAFF.

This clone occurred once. The CDR3 reads CASSLWPWTGVETEAFF. CDR3 bases: TGTGCCAGCAGCTTATGGCCTTGGACAGGGGTTGAGACTGAAGCTTTCTTT. The rearrangement links TRBV7-8 to TRBJ1-1, with 9 bases aligning to TRBD1. The CDR3 spans 17 residues. Germline V gene data show CDR1 as SGHVS and CDR2 as FQNEAQ. V dropped 2 bases and J dropped 5; count of bases not matched to a gene: 12.